The 12 T cell receptor beta chains in this list originate from one sample, sequenced in a study of shared clonotypes between healthy human individuals. In the naive CD8 group, cells lacked CD45RO and were positively selected for CCR7, so terminally differentiated effector memory CD45RA+ cells were left out. Sequencing was performed with immunoSEQ multiplex PCR; in TCRdb, only in-frame clones are kept and a portion is missing. Here the sample spans around 2,000,000 clones, about 95% being singletons. Sequencing used naive CD8+ T cells sorted from blood. The receptors originated from a man between 18 and 35 years old in good health.

This rearrangement joins TRBV5-6 to TRBJ2-7, with D possibly being TRBD1 or TRBD2 (5 bases each). The ends were cut back, 6 bases at V and 0 bases at J, with 13 bases in the middle. The CDR3 has 14 amino acids. Per the germline V gene, CDR1 is SGHDT and CDR2 is YYEEEE. The CDR3 loop is CASMAAGSSYEQYF. CDR3 nucleotides: TGTGCCAGCATGGCGGCAGGGAGCTCCTACGAGCAGTACTTC. The entire variable domain, with the rest obtained from reference TRBV5-6 and TRBJ2-7, is as follows: DAGVTQSPTHLIKTRGQQVTLRCSPKSGHDTVSWYQQALGQGPQFIFQYYEEEERQRGNFPDRFSGHQFPNYSSELNVNALLLGDSALYLCASMAAGSSYEQYFGPGTRLTVT.

J is TRBJ1-5 and V is TRBV12-1; TRBD1, as called in the table, went unchecked against the DNA. TRBV12-1 is an annotated pseudogene. CDR3 length: 15 amino acids. CDR3 sequence reads: CASSPWTGSNQPQHF. For the CDR3, the DNA is TGTGCCAGCAGCCCATGGACAGGGAGCAATCAGCCCCAGCATTTT.

This chain joins TRBV15 and TRBJ1-5; D unresolved. There are 19 residues in the CDR3. The germline V gene encodes CDR1 LNHNV and CDR2 YYDKDF (reference sequence). Trimming shortened V by 5 bases and J by 0 bases, and 23 bases separated the two germline ends. The DNA for the CDR3 is TGTGCCACCAGCTCCCCCGAGCCGCCGACTTCAAATAGCAATCAGCCCCAGCATTTT. It yields the protein CATSSPEPPTSNSNQPQHF.

The chain has TRBV14 and TRBJ1-1; D is perhaps TRBD1 (6 bases). The CDR3 contains 13 residues. V lost 2 bases and J 6 bases, leaving 10 bases between the germline ends. Germline CDR1 is SGHDN and CDR2 is FVKESK. The CDR3 reads CASSQFGQPEAFF. The CDR3 nucleotides are TGTGCCAGCAGCCAATTTGGACAGCCTGAAGCTTTCTTT.

The rearrangement uses TRBV7-9 and TRBJ2-7; TRBD2 matches 8 bases. Germline-derived CDR1 and CDR2 are SEHNR and FQNEAQ (reference sequence). J was trimmed by 6 bases and V by 4 bases; bases with no gene match: 8. This CDR3 is built from 14 residues. CDR3 DNA: TGTGCCAGCAGCTGGGCCCTAGCGGGTGGCGAGCAGTACTTC. Protein sequence: CASSWALAGGEQYF.

The chain couples TRBV6-5 to TRBJ2-7; 8 nucleotides line up with TRBD1. The germline V gene has CDR1 MNHEY and CDR2 SVGAGI. Unmatched junction bases numbered 10, after V lost 6 bases and J lost 6 bases. This CDR3 spans 14 amino acids. In DNA form, the CDR3 reads TGTGCCAGCAGCCCGGGACAGGAATCTTCCGAGCAGTACTTC. It specifies CASSPGQESSEQYF.

Worth noting for this clone: Within the sample, other DNA sequences also encode this same CDR3. The V call is TRBV27, the J call TRBJ2-5; 9 bases align to TRBD1. V dropped 6 bases and J dropped 1; count of bases not matched to a gene: 6. The CDR3 consists of 15 residues. Germline assignment: CDR1 MNHEY and CDR2 SMNVEV (reference sequence). CDR3 sequence reads: CASSSGTGIQETQYF. The CDR3 DNA sequence: TGTGCCAGCAGCTCTGGGACAGGGATCCAAGAGACCCAGTACTTC.

The CDR3 nucleotides read TGTGCCAGCAGCCCACTCCCGGGACTAGTGGGTACGCAGTATTTT. It encodes CASSPLPGLVGTQYF. The J gene is TRBJ2-3, the V gene TRBV25-1; 8 bases map to TRBD2. Germline CDR1 MGHDK, CDR2 SYGVNS. The CDR3 covers 15 residues. V dropped 6 bases and J dropped 8; count of bases not matched to a gene: 13.

The chain carries TRBV7-9 and TRBJ2-7; maybe TRBD1 (6 bases). V was shortened by 5 bases and J by 5 bases, with 19 bases between the two germline ends. Germline assignment: CDR1 SEHNR and CDR2 FQNEAQ (reference sequence). CDR3 length: 15 residues. CDR3 sequence: CASSPLAGAKDEQYF. CDR3 DNA: TGTGCCAGCAGCCCCTTAGCAGGGGCGAAAGACGAGCAGTACTTC.

The chain has TRBV15 and TRBJ2-7, with a possible D match to TRBD2 (6 bases). Between the trimmed V and J ends, which lost 6 bases and 5 bases, there was a span of 14 bases. The CDR3 is made up of 13 amino acids. Germline CDR1 is LNHNV and CDR2 is YYDKDF (reference sequence). This chain's CDR3 is CATRGGVGDEQYF. The CDR3 DNA reads as TGTGCCACCAGGGGCGGGGTCGGGGACGAGCAGTACTTC. Drawing the rest from reference TRBV15 and TRBJ2-7, the complete variable domain is DAMVIQNPRYQVTQFGKPVTLSCSQTLNHNVMYWYQQKSSQAPKLLFHYYDKDFNNEADTPDNFQSRRPNTSFCFLDIRSPGLGDTAMYLCATRGGVGDEQYFGPGTRLTVT.

The chain carries TRBV27 and TRBJ2-1; D tentatively fits TRBD1 or TRBD2 (5 bases each). Trimming pared 10 bases from V and 4 bases from J, leaving 17 bases between. Germline V gene lookup returns CDR1 MNHEY and CDR2 SMNVEV (reference sequence). The CDR3 totals 14 residues. The CDR3 sequence: CATKVGTDYNEQFF. In nucleotides, the CDR3 is TGTGCCACCAAGGTAGGGACGGATTACAATGAGCAGTTCTTC.

A few counts support this clone. The chain uses TRBV28 and TRBJ2-7; D call uncertain. CDR3 size: 12 residues. V was shortened by 4 bases and J by 3 bases, with 7 bases between the two germline ends. Germline V gene lookup returns CDR1 MDHEN and CDR2 SYDVKM. The CDR3 coding sequence is TGTGCCAGCAGTTCGACACTCTACGAGCAGTACTTC. Its protein is CASSSTLYEQYF.